The 17 T cell receptor beta chains presented below share a single source sample, sequenced in a study of technical replicates of blood from a handful of donors. Sequencing used immunoSEQ multiplex PCR; TCRdb keeps in-frame clones, though not all of them. The repertoire holds approximately 59,000 clones, around 96% seen once, with roughly 3.1% in the top ten. Sequencing was carried out using PBMCs. These receptors were obtained from a human donor in good health. Some clones in this sample may be carry-over from other donors' samples.

The V and J genes are TRBV18 and TRBJ2-7; tentative D call: TRBD2 (7 bases). The V and J ends lost 6 bases and 3 bases respectively, with 18 bases between them. Germline assignment: CDR1 KGHSH and CDR2 LQKENI. CDR3 size: 15 residues. The DNA for the CDR3 is TGTGCCAGCTCCCCCGGGGGGCAGGCAAACTACGAGCAGTACTTC. Translating it yields CASSPGGQANYEQYF.

The chain carries TRBV6-1 and TRBJ2-3, with TRBD1 identical over 7 bases. Trimming removed 4 bases from V and 7 bases from J; junction bases left unmatched: 11. The CDR3 is 15 amino acids. Per the germline V gene, CDR1 is MNHNS and CDR2 is SASEGT. CDR3 coding DNA: TGTGCCAGCAGTGCGAGACAGGGTTTTGGAAATACGCAGTATTTT. Translation: CASSARQGFGNTQYF.

The chain is built from TRBV5-4 and TRBJ2-1; possible D gene TRBD1, 5 bases. Between the trimmed V and J ends, which lost 2 bases and 8 bases, there was a span of 14 bases. CDR3 size: 14 residues. CDR1 is SGHNT and CDR2 is YYREEE in the germline V gene (reference sequence). The DNA of the CDR3 is TGTGCCAGCAGCTTTCCGGAAGGGGCCCATGAGCAGTTCTTC. The encoded protein is CASSFPEGAHEQFF.

The chain is built from TRBV27 and TRBJ2-1; D might be TRBD2 (6 bases). Deletions cut 6 bases from V and 7 bases from J, with 16 bases between. From germline, CDR1 is MNHEY and CDR2 SMNVEV (reference sequence). The CDR3 length is 14 residues. In DNA form, the CDR3 reads TGTGCCAGCAGCCGGGACCTTGGGAGGAATGAGCAGTTCTTC. Encoded protein: CASSRDLGRNEQFF.

The chain joins TRBV9 to TRBJ2-1, with TRBD1 as a possible D gene (5 bases). Looked up from germline, CDR1 is SGDLS and CDR2 is YYNGEE. Trimming took off 0 bases at V and 11 bases at J, with 12 bases between the two ends. The CDR3 runs to 13 residues. The CDR3 bases are TGTGCCAGCAGCGTAGGTGATCAGGGTAAGCAGTTCTTC. It specifies CASSVGDQGKQFF.

The chain links TRBV6-5 to TRBJ2-1, with D perhaps matching TRBD1 (6 bases). Germline V CDR1 and CDR2: MNHEY, SVGAGI. V gave up 7 bases and J gave up 3 bases, with 10 bases separating them. CDR3 size: 13 residues. Here the CDR3 reads CASTQGNYNEQFF. In DNA, the CDR3 is TGTGCCAGCACGCAGGGGAACTACAATGAGCAGTTCTTC.

The chain is built from TRBV5-4 and TRBJ1-1; 7 nucleotides align to TRBD1. The V segment lost 4 bases and the J segment 5 bases; nucleotides outside the gene matches: 11. The CDR3 length is 15 residues. CDR1 and CDR2 from the germline V gene are SGHNT and YYREEE (reference sequence). DNA for the CDR3: TGTGCCAGCAGCAGCCGGAGGGGGCCGGGTACTGAAGCTTTCTTT. Encoded protein: CASSSRRGPGTEAFF.

In this sample, this clone turned up once. The chain couples TRBV7-2 to TRBJ2-3; a weak D match, TRBD2 (7 bases). The germline V and J ends were trimmed by 2 bases and 5 bases, with 23 bases remaining between them. Germline CDR1 and CDR2: SGHTA and FQGNSA. This CDR3 has 18 residues. In DNA, the CDR3 is TGTGCCAGCAGCTTAAGGGGAGGGGGGAGGCTCAATGAAGATACGCAGTATTTT. Protein: CASSLRGGGRLNEDTQYF.

The chain uses TRBV29-1 and TRBJ1-1; maybe TRBD1 (6 bases). Deletions cut 6 bases from V and 7 bases from J, with 9 bases between. This CDR3 has 10 amino acids. Looked up from germline, CDR1 is SQVTM and CDR2 is ANQGSEA. In DNA, the CDR3 is TGCAGCGTGAGGACAGTTGAAGCTTTCTTT. Protein product: CSVRTVEAFF.

This sequence joins TRBV5-4 and TRBJ2-7; 8 bases align to TRBD1. The V gene end was trimmed by 3 bases and the J gene end by 5 bases; junction bases not matched to a gene: 10. The germline gives CDR1 SGHNT, CDR2 YYREEE (reference sequence). The CDR3 totals 15 residues. The CDR3 protein is CASSSPTGVMHEQYF. In DNA form, the CDR3 reads TGTGCCAGCAGCTCCCCGACAGGGGTAATGCACGAGCAGTACTTC.

V usage is TRBV29-1 and J usage is TRBJ1-1; possible D gene TRBD1, 6 bases. The CDR3 consists of 12 residues. CDR1 and CDR2 from the germline V gene are SQVTM and ANQGSEA. V lost 7 bases and J lost 1, with 10 bases in between. The CDR3 DNA sequence: TGCAGCGCCGCCAGGGGGAACACTGAAGCTTTCTTT. Translation: CSAARGNTEAFF.

The rearrangement links TRBV29-1 to TRBJ1-2, with 8 bases identical to TRBD1. The CDR3 extends over 12 amino acids. Trimming cost V 4 bases and J 5 bases; bases outside gene matches: 3. Germline loops: CDR1 SQVTM, CDR2 ANQGSEA. CDR3 protein: CSVGTGLYGYTF. For the CDR3, the DNA is TGCAGCGTTGGGACAGGGCTGTATGGCTACACCTTC.

Concerning this clone: The junction departs from germline at one end; a sequencing error may be responsible. This chain joins TRBV29-1 and TRBJ2-5, with D perhaps TRBD1 or TRBD2 (5 bases each). The germline CDR1 and CDR2 sequences are SQVTM and ANQGSEA. This CDR3 is built from 13 residues. CDR3 sequence reads: CSAEEGPEETQYF. DNA for the CDR3: TGCAGCGCTGAAGAGGGGCCGGAAGAGACCCAGTACTTC.

This clone was recorded once. J is TRBJ1-2 and V is TRBV4-3; 9 bases agree with TRBD1. Germline V gives CDR1 LGHNA, CDR2 YSLEER. After removal of 0 bases from V and 2 bases from J, the junction contained 10 bases not matched to a gene. This CDR3 spans 18 amino acids. In nucleotides, the CDR3 is TGCGCCAGCAGCCAAGATCCTAGACAGGGGGTTATAAACTATGGCTACACCTTC. Amino acid sequence: CASSQDPRQGVINYGYTF.

V gene TRBV5-7 combines with J gene TRBJ2-7; perhaps TRBD1 as D (8 bases). TRBV5-7 is known as an ORF, though its function is uncertain. The CDR3 is 16 residues long. Trimming left V 7 bases short and J 3 bases short, with 23 bases between. CDR3 DNA: TGTGCCAGCCTGGAGGATTTGACAGGGGAGGGCTACGAGCAGTACTTC. Amino acid sequence: CASLEDLTGEGYEQYF.

About this clone itself: A read error may account for a junction end that differs from germline. V and J are TRBV5-4 and TRBJ1-1, with no clear D. From germline, CDR1 is SGHNT and CDR2 YYREEE (reference sequence). This CDR3 contains 14 residues. As DNA, the CDR3 is TGCGCCAGCAGCCGAAACAGACCCTACACTGAAGCTTTCTTT. This sequence encodes CASSRNRPYTEAFF.

The gene calls are TRBV19 and TRBJ1-2; D perhaps matches TRBD1 (5 bases). CDR1 and CDR2 (germline): LNHDA, SQIVND (reference sequence). Trimming shortened V by 6 bases and J by 6 bases, and 17 bases separated the two germline ends. The CDR3 sequence is 14 residues long. The CDR3 loop is CASRGGGEVNGYTF. CDR3 bases: TGTGCCAGTAGAGGTGGAGGGGAAGTCAATGGCTACACCTTC.